These 26 T cell receptor beta chains were all obtained from the same sample, sequenced in a study of CD8 T cells in Susac syndrome. The authors reverse transcribed roughly 0.5 to 1 ug RNA with random hexamers. MiXCR, run by TCRdb on the immunoSEQ multiplex PCR reads, gives a single entry per CDR3 protein. This table holds about 150,000 distinct CDR3 sequences, about 95% found once. The source material was CD4+ T cells from PBMCs. The receptors derive from a human donor with multiple sclerosis.

V gene TRBV28 combines with J gene TRBJ2-6; 7 bases fit TRBD1. CDR1 is MDHEN, CDR2 SYDVKM, per germline. CDR3 length: 15 residues. V shed 6 bases and J 2 bases; nucleotides not matched to a gene: 4. The CDR3 DNA is TGTGCCAGCAGATATACAGGGGCTGGGGCCAACGTCCTGACTTTC. Translated, it gives CASRYTGAGANVLTF. The whole variable domain, filled in from reference TRBV28 and TRBJ2-6, reads DVKVTQSSRYLVKRTGEKVFLECVQDMDHENMFWYRQDPGLGLRLIYFSYDVKMKEKGDIPEGYSVSREKKERFSLILESASTNQTSMYLCASRYTGAGANVLTFGAGSRLTVL.

The chain is built from TRBV30 and TRBJ1-6, with TRBD1 identical over 8 bases. J gave up 13 bases and V 0 bases, and 8 bases lay outside the gene matches. The CDR3 is made up of 14 amino acids. The germline CDR1 and CDR2 sequences are GTSNPN and SVGIG (reference sequence). CDR3 amino acids: CAWSVGQGNKPLHF. The DNA of the CDR3 is TGTGCCTGGAGTGTAGGACAGGGTAATAAGCCCCTCCACTTT.

J is TRBJ2-6 and V is TRBV28; D is undetermined. Germline V CDR1 and CDR2: MDHEN, SYDVKM. The V end was cut by 8 bases, the J end by 0 bases, with 8 bases between. The CDR3 is 14 residues long. CDR3 loop: CASGRPSGANVLTF. The CDR3 DNA follows: TGTGCCAGCGGACGGCCCTCTGGGGCCAACGTCCTGACTTTC.

V gene TRBV20-1 combines with J gene TRBJ2-1; D possibly corresponds to TRBD1 (6 bases). Germline V CDR1 and CDR2: DFQATT, SNEGSKA (reference sequence). There are 14 residues in the CDR3. V was trimmed by 3 bases and J by 6 bases, leaving 15 bases between them. The DNA of the CDR3 is TGCAGTGCTAGGGACGGGACATTCGGCAATGAGCAGTTCTTC. Its translation is CSARDGTFGNEQFF.

The chain uses TRBV12-3 or TRBV12-4 and TRBJ2-3; TRBD2 is a possible D gene (5 bases). CDR3 size: 16 residues. Trimming stripped 5 bases from V and 3 bases from J, with 18 bases between. The CDR3 sequence is CASSAHTSLRTDTQYF. The DNA for the CDR3 is TGTGCCAGCAGTGCTCACACTAGTTTAAGGACAGATACGCAGTATTTT.

The rearrangement joins TRBV5-1 to TRBJ1-2, with D uncertain. This CDR3 is 13 amino acids long. Per germline, CDR1 SGHRS and CDR2 YFSETQ. V was pared by 0 bases and J by 5 bases, with 8 bases between. The CDR3 here is CASSLGADYGYTF. The CDR3 DNA reads TGCGCCAGCAGCTTGGGGGCTGATTATGGCTACACCTTC.

This rearrangement joins TRBV7-9 to TRBJ1-3, with TRBD1 identical over 7 bases. The CDR3 sequence is 15 residues long. Looked up from germline, CDR1 is SEHNR and CDR2 is FQNEAQ (reference sequence). V lost 6 bases, J lost 0 bases, and 5 bases stayed unmatched. CDR3 in DNA: TGTGCCAGCAGACGACAGGGACACTCTGGAAACACCATATATTTT. Translating gives CASRRQGHSGNTIYF.

V gene TRBV12-3 or TRBV12-4 combines with J gene TRBJ2-7, with 8 positions matching TRBD2. The CDR3 consists of 14 residues. Trimming removed 7 bases from V and 5 bases from J; junction bases left unmatched: 10. CDR3 in amino acids: CASTPGLVPNEQYF. In DNA, the CDR3 is TGTGCCAGCACCCCGGGACTAGTTCCCAACGAGCAGTACTTC.

The chain carries TRBV29-1 and TRBJ2-2; D remains unclear. Trimming pared 6 bases from V and 4 bases from J, leaving 6 bases between. This CDR3 comprises 11 residues. CDR1 SQVTM and CDR2 ANQGSEA come from the germline V gene. The CDR3 sequence: CSVAVTGELFF. DNA of the CDR3: TGCAGCGTGGCCGTCACCGGGGAGCTGTTTTTT.

The V gene is TRBV9, the J gene TRBJ1-5; D might be TRBD1 (5 bases). The length of the CDR3 is 13 residues. Trimming took 4 bases from V and 9 from J, leaving 14 bases between them. Per the germline V gene, CDR1 is SGDLS and CDR2 is YYNGEE. The CDR3 protein is CASSRDSKGPQHF. Here the CDR3 DNA reads TGTGCCAGCAGCCGGGACTCCAAAGGGCCCCAGCATTTT.

The V gene is TRBV4-1, the J gene TRBJ2-7; D possibly uses TRBD1 or TRBD2 (5 bases each). CDR1 MGHRA and CDR2 YSYEKL come from the germline V gene. The CDR3 is made up of 19 amino acids. The V end lost 2 bases, the J end lost 3 bases, and 26 bases lay between the germline ends. The CDR3 nucleotides read TGCGCCAGCAGCCAATTTTTTGTCCCAATCAAGGGGACCTTCTACGAGCAGTACTTC. Its protein product is CASSQFFVPIKGTFYEQYF.

This clonotype was counted once. The V gene is TRBV29-1, the J gene TRBJ1-2; TRBD1 matches 7 bases. V shed 3 bases and J 3 bases; nucleotides not matched to a gene: 4. The CDR3 spans 13 residues. CDR1 and CDR2 from the germline V gene are SQVTM and ANQGSEA. The CDR3 loop is CSVENRGDYGYTF. CDR3 sequence (DNA): TGCAGCGTTGAGAACAGGGGAGACTATGGCTACACCTTC.

The chain combines TRBV6-1 with TRBJ1-1; D is possibly TRBD1 (5 bases). Germline CDR1 is MNHNS and CDR2 is SASEGT. V lost 7 bases, J lost 8 bases, and 23 bases lay in between. The CDR3 totals 15 residues. The CDR3 sequence: CASILGRARDGEAFF. DNA for the CDR3: TGTGCCAGCATCTTGGGACGGGCCCGGGACGGCGAAGCTTTCTTT.

In its sample, this clonotype was seen once. The DNA for the CDR3 is TGTGCCAGCCGGGACAGGCTTGCCTACGAGCAGTACTTC. This codes for CASRDRLAYEQYF. The chain is built from TRBV12-3 or TRBV12-4 and TRBJ2-7; 8 bases agree with TRBD1. Losses at the gene ends were 8 bases for V and 2 bases for J; bases not matched to a gene: 5. The CDR3 length is 13 residues.

The rearrangement joins TRBV27 to TRBJ2-2, with D possibly TRBD1 on 6 matching bases. Germline V gene lookup returns CDR1 MNHEY and CDR2 SMNVEV (reference sequence). The CDR3 is 13 residues long. Trimming left V 10 bases short and J 4 bases short, with 13 bases between. CDR3: CATSGVRTGELFF. In nucleotides, the CDR3 is TGTGCCACATCAGGGGTTCGCACCGGGGAGCTGTTTTTT.

The CDR3 DNA sequence: TGTGCCAGCAGCGTGCAGGGAACTGGGGCCAACGTCCTGACTTTC. Translating it yields CASSVQGTGANVLTF. V usage is TRBV9 and J usage is TRBJ2-6, with a possible D match to TRBD1 (5 bases). CDR1 is SGDLS and CDR2 is YYNGEE in the germline V gene. The CDR3 is made up of 15 amino acids. V was pared by 2 bases and J by 2 bases, with 8 bases between.

This chain uses TRBV27 with TRBJ2-5; tentative D call: TRBD1 (5 bases). V was clipped by 2 bases and J by 5 bases, with 15 bases between them. The germline gives CDR1 MNHEY, CDR2 SMNVEV (reference sequence). This CDR3 comprises 15 residues. The CDR3 nucleotides read TGTGCCAGCAGTTTAAATAGGGGCGTGGGGGAGACCCAGTACTTC. Protein product: CASSLNRGVGETQYF.

The chain links TRBV30 to TRBJ1-3; D is uncertain. This CDR3 spans 14 amino acids. V shed 2 bases and J shed 0 bases, with 8 bases lying between them. The germline gives CDR1 GTSNPN, CDR2 SVGIG (reference sequence). This CDR3 reads CAWSYGSSGNTIYF. As DNA, the CDR3 is TGTGCCTGGAGTTATGGGAGCTCTGGAAACACCATATATTTT.

This clonotype was counted once. V usage is TRBV12-3 or TRBV12-4 and J usage is TRBJ1-1; D is possibly TRBD1 (5 bases). The length of the CDR3 is 13 residues. With 3 bases removed from V and 3 bases from J, the gap between germline ends came to 8 bases. The CDR3 region is CASSFKGYTEAFF. For the CDR3, the DNA is TGTGCCAGCAGTTTTAAGGGGTACACTGAAGCTTTCTTT.

The CDR3 sequence: CASSLVQGTYNEQFF. CDR3 bases: TGTGCCAGCAGCTTAGTACAGGGTACTTACAATGAGCAGTTCTTC. The rearrangement uses TRBV7-6 and TRBJ2-1; tentative D call: TRBD1 (6 bases). Germline assignment: CDR1 SGHVS and CDR2 FNYEAQ. The CDR3 totals 15 residues. The ends were cut back, 1 base at V and 4 bases at J, with 11 bases in the middle.

The rearrangement links TRBV7-2 to TRBJ2-3, with 8 bases lining up with TRBD1. CDR1 and CDR2 from the germline V gene are SGHTA and FQGNSA. The CDR3 extends over 16 amino acids. With V trimmed by 4 bases and J by 0 bases, 6 bases remained unmatched. The CDR3 coding sequence is TGTGCCAGCAGCTACCAGGGGGCGCTTAGCACAGATACGCAGTATTTT. Its translation: CASSYQGALSTDTQYF.

The chain combines TRBV29-1 with TRBJ2-7; D ambiguous. This CDR3 region has 11 residues. The ends were cut back, 4 bases at V and 1 base at J, with 5 bases in the middle. Germline CDR1 SQVTM, CDR2 ANQGSEA. This chain's CDR3 is CSVAESYEQYF. In DNA form, the CDR3 reads TGCAGCGTTGCCGAGTCCTACGAGCAGTACTTC.

J is TRBJ2-5 and V is TRBV7-2; 7 bases are shared with TRBD1. Germline values: CDR1 SGHTA, CDR2 FQGNSA. The CDR3 contains 16 residues. With 1 base clipped from V and 2 bases from J, the junction kept 7 bases outside the gene matches. The CDR3 nucleotides read TGTGCCAGCAGCTTAGTTTCGACAGGGCGTCAAGAGACCCAGTACTTC. Translated, it gives CASSLVSTGRQETQYF.

The rearrangement joins TRBV14 to TRBJ2-7, with a possible D match to TRBD1 (7 bases). Between the trimmed V and J ends, which lost 3 bases and 2 bases, there was a span of 11 bases. The CDR3 spans 14 residues. Germline-derived CDR1 and CDR2 are SGHDN and FVKESK. CDR3 protein: CASSHSRGAYEQYF. The CDR3 DNA reads as TGTGCCAGCAGCCATTCCAGGGGGGCCTACGAGCAGTACTTC.

The chain recombines TRBV6-5 with TRBJ1-5, with D possibly matching TRBD1 (5 bases). Germline CDR1 reads MNHEY; CDR2 reads SVGAGI. The CDR3 contains 15 residues. Trimming took 5 bases from V and 7 from J, leaving 18 bases between them. The DNA of the CDR3 is TGTGCCAGCAGTATAGGGGCCCCGATGGGACAGCCCCAGCATTTT. Amino acid sequence: CASSIGAPMGQPQHF.

The rearrangement joins TRBV7-8 to TRBJ2-7, with 9 nucleotides matching TRBD1. The CDR3 contains 16 residues. From germline, CDR1 is SGHVS and CDR2 FQNEAQ. After removal of 4 bases from V and 2 bases from J, the junction contained 9 bases not matched to a gene. The CDR3 DNA is TGTGCCAGCAGCTCCCTGTGGACAGGGGTGGCCTACGAGCAGTACTTC. It translates to CASSSLWTGVAYEQYF.